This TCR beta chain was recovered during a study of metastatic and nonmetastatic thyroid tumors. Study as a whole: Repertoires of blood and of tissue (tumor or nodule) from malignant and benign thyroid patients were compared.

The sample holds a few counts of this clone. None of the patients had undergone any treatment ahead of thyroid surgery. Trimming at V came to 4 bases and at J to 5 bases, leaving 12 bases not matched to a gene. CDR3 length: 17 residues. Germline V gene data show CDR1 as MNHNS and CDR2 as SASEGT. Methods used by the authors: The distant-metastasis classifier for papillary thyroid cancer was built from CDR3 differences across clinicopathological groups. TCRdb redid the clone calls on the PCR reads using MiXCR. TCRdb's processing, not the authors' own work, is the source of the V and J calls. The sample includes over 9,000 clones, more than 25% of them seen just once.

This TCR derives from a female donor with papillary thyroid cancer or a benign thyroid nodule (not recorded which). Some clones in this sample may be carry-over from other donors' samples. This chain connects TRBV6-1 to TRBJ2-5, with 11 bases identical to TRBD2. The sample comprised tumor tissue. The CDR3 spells CASSVGLAGGIGETQYF. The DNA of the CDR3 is TGTGCCAGCAGTGTGGGTCTAGCGGGGGGAATTGGGGAGACCCAGTACTTC.